Listed below are T cell receptor beta chains from one sample, sequenced in a study of blood T cell repertoires in COVID-19. Clones were sequenced by immunoSEQ multiplex PCR, and TCRdb holds only the in-frame ones, with some missing. The data show some 200,000 clones, approximately 86% seen once. The sample comprised peripheral blood. The receptor set was obtained from a woman aged 30 to 39 with COVID-19, enrolled during active disease. CDR3s include the opening cysteine and the closing phenylalanine or tryptophan. Fields, in order: J gene, V gene, clone size, CDR3 protein. Clone size is not always given. Where it is, it says once, few, many or a class for expanded clones.

TRBJ2-1	TRBV9	NA	CASSVVTSDEQFF
TRBJ1-6	TRBV5-4	NA	CASSTRTGNDSPLHF
TRBJ2-2	TRBV28	NA	CASSLLGTRTGELFF
TRBJ2-2	TRBV5-1	once	CASSFTGVGTGELFF
TRBJ2-3	TRBV27	few	CASSSIGDTQYF
TRBJ2-3	TRBV9	NA	CASSVKAGGADTQYF
TRBJ1-1	TRBV7-3	NA	CASRLNPGPRVRLNTEAFF
TRBJ2-6	TRBV27	NA	CASSFQGAGANVLTF
TRBJ2-3	TRBV13	NA	CASSHSMTSGTDTQYF
TRBJ2-1	TRBV9	few	CASSVGGLSYNEQFF
TRBJ2-7	TRBV6-6	NA	CASKVDSPYEQYF
TRBJ2-7	TRBV11-3	NA	CASSQTSGSYPSYEQYF
TRBJ2-7	TRBV6-5	NA	CASRVSGNSYEQYF
TRBJ2-3	TRBV29-1	NA	CSSTGTGGTDTQYF
TRBJ2-1	TRBV12-5	NA	CASGSGTGGNNEQFF
TRBJ2-3	TRBV2	NA	CASNLAGYTDTQYF
TRBJ2-3	TRBV5-4	NA	CASSSPPGLAGLSTDTQYF
TRBJ1-5	TRBV28	NA	CASSLVRGLNQPQHF
TRBJ2-1	TRBV6-2/TRBV6-3	few	CASSYSRGDYNEQFF
TRBJ2-2	TRBV9	NA	CASSVGSRGRNTGELFF
TRBJ1-2	TRBV4-3	NA	CASSQARGAYGYTF
TRBJ2-7	TRBV7-9	NA	CASSGQTGGVEQYF
TRBJ2-7	TRBV9	NA	CASSAELMTYEQYF
TRBJ2-3	TRBV9	NA	CASSVYQQQGYTQYF
TRBJ1-1	TRBV29-1	few	CSVKAGMNTEAFF
TRBJ2-2	TRBV19	NA	CASTFAGIYTGELFF